This section outlines one T cell receptor beta chain sequence together with its context. Clones were sequenced by immunoSEQ multiplex PCR, and TCRdb holds only the in-frame ones, with some missing. The sample lists about 2 million clones, approximately 94% occurring once. The data originate from a study of shared clonotypes between healthy human individuals. This CDR3 spans 16 amino acids. V was pared by 0 bases and J by 0 bases, with 9 bases between. From germline, CDR1 is SNHLY and CDR2 FYNNEI. The naive CD8 population came from CD45RO-negative cells selected for CCR7, without terminally differentiated effector memory CD45RA+ cells.

This sequence joins TRBV2 and TRBJ1-3; D gene ambiguous. The receptor comes from a man between 18 and 35 years old in good health. Material for sequencing was naive CD8+ T cells sorted from blood. Here the CDR3 reads CASSEARELSGNTIYF. CDR3 bases: TGTGCCAGCAGTGAAGCCCGAGAACTCTCTGGAAACACCATATATTTT.